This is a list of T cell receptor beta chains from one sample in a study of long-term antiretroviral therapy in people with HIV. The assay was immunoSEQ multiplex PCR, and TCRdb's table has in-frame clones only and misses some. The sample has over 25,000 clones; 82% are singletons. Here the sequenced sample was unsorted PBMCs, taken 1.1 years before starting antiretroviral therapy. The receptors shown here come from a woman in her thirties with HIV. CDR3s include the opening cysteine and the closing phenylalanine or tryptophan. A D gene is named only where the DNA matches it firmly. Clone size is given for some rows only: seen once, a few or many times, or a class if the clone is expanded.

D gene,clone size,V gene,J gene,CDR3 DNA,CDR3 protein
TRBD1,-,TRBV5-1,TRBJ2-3,TGCGCCAGCAGCCCCGGACAGGTTGCAGATACGCAGTATTTT,CASSPGQVADTQYF
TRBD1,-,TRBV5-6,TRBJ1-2,TGTGCCAGCAGCTCGGACAGGGAAGTTGGCTACACCTTC,CASSSDREVGYTF
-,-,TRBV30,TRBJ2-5,TGTGCCTGGATTAACCCCGGGGTAGGAACCCAGTACTTC,CAWINPGVGTQYF
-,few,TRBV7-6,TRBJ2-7,TGTGCCAGCAGCTCGACGACTCCCGAGCAGTACTTC,CASSSTTPEQYF
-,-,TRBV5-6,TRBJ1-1,TGTGCCAGCAGCTTGGGTGGCGCCACTGAAGCTTTCTTT,CASSLGGATEAFF
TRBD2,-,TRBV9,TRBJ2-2,TGTGCCAGCAGCGTAGGGGGGGGTTGGAACACCGGGGAGCTGTTTTTT,CASSVGGGWNTGELFF
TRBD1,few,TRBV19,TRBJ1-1,TGTGCCAGTAGTCGGGACAGGACCATGAACACTGAAGCTTTCTTT,CASSRDRTMNTEAFF
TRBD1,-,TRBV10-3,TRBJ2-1,TGTGCCATCGGACCTAGTGACAGGGCGTACAATGAGCAGTTCTTC,CAIGPSDRAYNEQFF
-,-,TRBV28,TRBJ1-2,TGTGCCAGCAGTACCCCCGGGACTCTGAGGGACTATGGCTACACCTTC,CASSTPGTLRDYGYTF
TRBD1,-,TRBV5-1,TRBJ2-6,TGCGCCAGCAGCTTGTACTCGGGGACAGGGCAATCTGGGGCCAACGTCCTGACTTTC,CASSLYSGTGQSGANVLTF
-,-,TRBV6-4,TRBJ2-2,TGTGCCAGCAGTCCCTCGGGGGACACCGGGGAGCTGTTTTTT,CASSPSGDTGELFF
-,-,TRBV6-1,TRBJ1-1,TGTGCCAGCAGTCCGGACACTTGGAACACTGAAGCTTTCTTT,CASSPDTWNTEAFF
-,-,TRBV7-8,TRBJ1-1,TGTGCCAGCAGCGGGGGGACGGGAATGAACACTGAAGCTTTCTTT,CASSGGTGMNTEAFF
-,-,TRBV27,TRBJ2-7,TGTGCCAGCAGTCCCCCAGGGACACCGAACTCCTACGAGCAGTACTTC,CASSPPGTPNSYEQYF
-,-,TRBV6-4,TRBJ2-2,TGTGCCAGCAGTGAGTGGCAGGATACCGGGGAGCTGTTTTTT,CASSEWQDTGELFF
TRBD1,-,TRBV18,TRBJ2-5,TGTGCCAGCTCACCTTCGACAGGGCCCCAAGAGACCCAGTACTTC,CASSPSTGPQETQYF
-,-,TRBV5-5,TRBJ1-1,TGTGCCAGCAGCATTGGTTATGGGGCCACTGAAGCTTTCTTT,CASSIGYGATEAFF
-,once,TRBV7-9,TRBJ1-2,TGTGCCAGCAGCCTCGGCTCCGGGCTTTCCTATGGCTACACCTTC,CASSLGSGLSYGYTF
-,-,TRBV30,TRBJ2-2,TGTGCCTGGAGTGTTGGGGCCACGAACACCGGGGAGCTGTTTTTT,CAWSVGATNTGELFF
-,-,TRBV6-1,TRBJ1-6,TGTGCCACCCGGGGTAATTCACCCCTCCACTTT,CATRGNSPLHF